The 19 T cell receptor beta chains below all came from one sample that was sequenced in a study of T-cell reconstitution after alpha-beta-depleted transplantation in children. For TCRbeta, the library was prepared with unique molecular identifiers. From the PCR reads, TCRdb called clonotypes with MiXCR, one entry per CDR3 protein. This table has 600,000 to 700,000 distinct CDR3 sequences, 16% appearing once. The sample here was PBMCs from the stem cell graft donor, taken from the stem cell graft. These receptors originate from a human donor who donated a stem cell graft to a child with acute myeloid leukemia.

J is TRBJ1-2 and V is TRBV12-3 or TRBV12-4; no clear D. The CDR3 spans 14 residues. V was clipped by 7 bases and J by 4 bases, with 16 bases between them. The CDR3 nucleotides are TGTGCCAGCACTGAACTGGCCATAGGCTATGGCTACACCTTC. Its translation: CASTELAIGYGYTF.

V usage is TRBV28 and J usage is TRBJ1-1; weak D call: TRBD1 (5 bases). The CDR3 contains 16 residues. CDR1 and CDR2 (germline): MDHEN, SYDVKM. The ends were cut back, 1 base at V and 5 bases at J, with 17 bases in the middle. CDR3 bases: TGTGCCAGCAGTTTATTGGGTCCGAACGGGGGGACTGAAGCTTTCTTT. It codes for CASSLLGPNGGTEAFF.

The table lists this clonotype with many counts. CDR3 coding DNA: TGCAGCGTGAACAGGGGCAATGAGCAGTTCTTC. Translation gives CSVNRGNEQFF. The V and J genes are TRBV29-1 and TRBJ2-1; 7 bases line up with TRBD1. Unmatched junction bases numbered 2, after V lost 6 bases and J lost 6 bases. The CDR3 is made up of 11 amino acids. Germline CDR1 is SQVTM and CDR2 is ANQGSEA.

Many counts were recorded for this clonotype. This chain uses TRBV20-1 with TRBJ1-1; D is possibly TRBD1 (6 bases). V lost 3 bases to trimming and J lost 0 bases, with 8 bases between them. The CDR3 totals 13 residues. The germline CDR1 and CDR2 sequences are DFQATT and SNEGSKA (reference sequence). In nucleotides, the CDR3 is TGCAGTGCTAGTTGGGGGCTGAACACTGAAGCTTTCTTT. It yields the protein CSASWGLNTEAFF.

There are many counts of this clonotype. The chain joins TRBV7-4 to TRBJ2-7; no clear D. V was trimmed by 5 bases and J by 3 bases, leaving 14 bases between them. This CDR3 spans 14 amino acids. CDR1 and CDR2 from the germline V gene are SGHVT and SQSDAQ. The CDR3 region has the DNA TGTGCCAGCAGCCTCACCAGTCACGGCTACGAGCAGTACGTC. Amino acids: CASSLTSHGYEQYV.

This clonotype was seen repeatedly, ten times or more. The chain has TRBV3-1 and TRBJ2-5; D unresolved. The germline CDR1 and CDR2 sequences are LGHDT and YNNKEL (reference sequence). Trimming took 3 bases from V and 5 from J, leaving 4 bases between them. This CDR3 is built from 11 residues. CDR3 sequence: CASSHRETQYF. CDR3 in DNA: TGTGCCAGCAGCCACAGGGAGACCCAGTACTTC.

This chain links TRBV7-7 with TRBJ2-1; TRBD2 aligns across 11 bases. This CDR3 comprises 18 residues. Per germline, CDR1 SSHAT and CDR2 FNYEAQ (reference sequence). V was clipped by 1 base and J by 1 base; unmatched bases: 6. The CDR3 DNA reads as TGTGCCAGCAGCTTAGAAGAGACTAGCGGGGCATCCTACAATGAGCAGTTCTTC. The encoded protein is CASSLEETSGASYNEQFF.

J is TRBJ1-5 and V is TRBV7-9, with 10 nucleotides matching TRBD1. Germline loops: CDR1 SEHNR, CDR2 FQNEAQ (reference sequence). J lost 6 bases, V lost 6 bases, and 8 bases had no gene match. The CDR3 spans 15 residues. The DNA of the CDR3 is TGTGCCAGCAGTCGAGGACAGGGGGGAATTCAGCCCCAGCATTTT. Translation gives CASSRGQGGIQPQHF.

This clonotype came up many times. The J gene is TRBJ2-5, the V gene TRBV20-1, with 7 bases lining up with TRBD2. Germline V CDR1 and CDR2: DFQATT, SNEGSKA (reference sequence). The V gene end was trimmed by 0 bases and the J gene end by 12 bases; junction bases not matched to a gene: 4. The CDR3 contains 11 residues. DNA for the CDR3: TGCAGTGCTAGAGATGGCCGGGGGGAGTACTTC. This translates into CSARDGRGEYF.

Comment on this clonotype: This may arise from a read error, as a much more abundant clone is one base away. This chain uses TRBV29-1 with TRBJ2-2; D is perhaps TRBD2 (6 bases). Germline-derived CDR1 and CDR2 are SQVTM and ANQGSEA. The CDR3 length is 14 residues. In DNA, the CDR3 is TGCAGCGTTGATCGGGGAGCGAACACCGGGGAGGTGTTTTTT. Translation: CSVDRGANTGEVFF.

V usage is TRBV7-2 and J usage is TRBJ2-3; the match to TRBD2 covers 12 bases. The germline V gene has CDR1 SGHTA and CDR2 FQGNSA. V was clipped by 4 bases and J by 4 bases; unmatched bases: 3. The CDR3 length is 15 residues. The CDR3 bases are TGTGCCAGCAGCTCTAGCGGGGGGGCCGCAGATACGCAGTATTTT. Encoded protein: CASSSSGGAADTQYF.

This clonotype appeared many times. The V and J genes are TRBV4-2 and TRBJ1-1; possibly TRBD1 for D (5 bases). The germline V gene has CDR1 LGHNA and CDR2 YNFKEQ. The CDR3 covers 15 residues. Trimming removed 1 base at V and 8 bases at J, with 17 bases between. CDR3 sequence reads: CASSQGLDLKGEAFF. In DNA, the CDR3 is TGTGCCAGCAGCCAAGGTCTGGACCTTAAGGGGGAAGCTTTCTTT.

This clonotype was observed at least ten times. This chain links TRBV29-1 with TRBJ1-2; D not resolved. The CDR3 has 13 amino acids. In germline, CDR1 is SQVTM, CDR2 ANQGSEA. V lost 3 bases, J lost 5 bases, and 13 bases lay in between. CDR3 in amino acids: CSVERPSAYGYTF. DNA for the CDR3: TGCAGCGTTGAGAGGCCGTCAGCTTATGGCTACACCTTC.

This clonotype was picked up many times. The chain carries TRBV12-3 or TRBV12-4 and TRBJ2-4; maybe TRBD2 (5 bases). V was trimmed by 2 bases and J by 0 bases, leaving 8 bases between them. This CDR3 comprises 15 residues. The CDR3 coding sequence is TGTGCCAGCAGTTTATCAGGACTAGCCAAAAACATTCAGTACTTC. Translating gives CASSLSGLAKNIQYF.

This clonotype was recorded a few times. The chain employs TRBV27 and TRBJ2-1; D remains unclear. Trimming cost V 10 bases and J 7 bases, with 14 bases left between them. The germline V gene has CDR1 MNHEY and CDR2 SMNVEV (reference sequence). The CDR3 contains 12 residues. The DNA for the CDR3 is TGTGCCACCCTAGACTTCTCTAATGAGCAGTTCTTC. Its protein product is CATLDFSNEQFF.

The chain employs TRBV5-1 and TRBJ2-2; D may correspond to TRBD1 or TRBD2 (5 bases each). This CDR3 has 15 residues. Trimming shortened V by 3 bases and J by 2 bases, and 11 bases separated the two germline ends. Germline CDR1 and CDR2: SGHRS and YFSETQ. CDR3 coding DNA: TGCGCCAGCAGCTATCGGGGCCCTAACACCGGGGAGCTGTTTTTT. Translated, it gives CASSYRGPNTGELFF.

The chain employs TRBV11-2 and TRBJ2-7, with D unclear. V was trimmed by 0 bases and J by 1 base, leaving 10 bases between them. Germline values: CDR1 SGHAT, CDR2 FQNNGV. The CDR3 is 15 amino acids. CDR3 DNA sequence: TGTGCCAGCAGCTTAGACCGGCAGCCATCCTACGAGCAGTACTTC. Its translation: CASSLDRQPSYEQYF. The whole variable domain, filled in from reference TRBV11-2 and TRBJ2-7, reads EAGVAQSPRYKIIEKRQSVAFWCNPISGHATLYWYQQILGQGPKLLIQFQNNGVVDDSQLPKDRFSAERLKGVDSTLKIQPAKLEDSAVYLCASSLDRQPSYEQYFGPGTRLTVT.

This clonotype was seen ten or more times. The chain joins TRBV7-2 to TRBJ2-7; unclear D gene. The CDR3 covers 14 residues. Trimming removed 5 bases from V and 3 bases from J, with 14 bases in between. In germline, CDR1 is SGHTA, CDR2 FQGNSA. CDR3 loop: CASSTTPGYYEQYF. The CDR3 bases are TGTGCCAGCAGCACTACGCCAGGCTACTACGAGCAGTACTTC.

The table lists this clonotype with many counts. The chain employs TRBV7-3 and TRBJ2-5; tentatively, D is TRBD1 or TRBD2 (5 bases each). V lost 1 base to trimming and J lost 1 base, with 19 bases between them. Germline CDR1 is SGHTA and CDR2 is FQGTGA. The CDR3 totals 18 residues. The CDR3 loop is CASSLRRPFDRIQETQYF. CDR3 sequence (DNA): TGTGCCAGCAGCTTAAGGAGGCCCTTCGACAGAATCCAAGAGACCCAGTACTTC.